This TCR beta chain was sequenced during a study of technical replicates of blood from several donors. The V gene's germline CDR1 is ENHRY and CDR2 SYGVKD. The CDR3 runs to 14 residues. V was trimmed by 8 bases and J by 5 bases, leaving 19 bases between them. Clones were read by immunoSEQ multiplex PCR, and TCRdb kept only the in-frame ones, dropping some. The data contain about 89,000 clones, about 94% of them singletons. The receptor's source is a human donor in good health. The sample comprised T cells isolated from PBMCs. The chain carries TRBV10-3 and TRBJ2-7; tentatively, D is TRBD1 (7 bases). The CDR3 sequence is CAIEEGQKRNEQYF. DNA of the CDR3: TGTGCCATCGAGGAGGGACAGAAAAGGAACGAGCAGTACTTC.